These 30 T cell receptor beta chains were all obtained from the same sample, sequenced in a study of human T cells and chemical hapten exposure (dated by TCRdb to the early 2020s). The library was generated by RACE. This sample was sequenced with a NextSeq 500. TCRdb reanalyzed the raw reads on its own, using fastp at Q25 for trimming and MiXCR for clone calling, and kept in-frame beta chains. Each entry merges the rows of one CDR3 protein and shows their most common DNA and genes. Across this sample there are about 77,000 distinct CDR3 sequences, with 8.6% seen only once. In total, the top ten clones hold 1.5% to 2% of the sample. This specimen's time point label, interpreted: healthy volunteer bleed at 6 weeks. Total RNA was isolated from unfractionated whole blood collected in Tempus Blood RNA tubes. The sample was whole blood. These receptors were obtained from a female donor in good health. Some clones in this sample may be carry-over from other donors' samples.

This clonotype has just a few counts. This chain joins TRBV29-1 and TRBJ2-2; D may be TRBD1 (6 bases). This CDR3 is 13 amino acids long. Looked up from germline, CDR1 is SQVTM and CDR2 is ANQGSEA. The V gene lost 5 bases and the J gene lost 3 bases, with 10 bases spanning the gap. CDR3 region: CSVRGQYTGELFF. The DNA of the CDR3 is TGCAGCGTTCGCGGACAGTACACCGGGGAGCTGTTTTTT.

This rearrangement joins TRBV19 to TRBJ1-2; D unresolved. Trimming pared 4 bases from V and 3 bases from J, leaving 12 bases between. The CDR3 has 14 residues. Germline V gene data show CDR1 as LNHDA and CDR2 as SQIVND (reference sequence). Here the CDR3 DNA reads TGTGCCAGTAGTACGACACCGCTAGACTATGGCTACACCTTC. Protein sequence: CASSTTPLDYGYTF. The full variable domain, rest sourced from reference TRBV19 and TRBJ1-2, is DGGITQSPKYLFRKEGQNVTLSCEQNLNHDAMYWYRQDPGQGLRLIYYSQIVNDFQKGDIAEGYSVSREKKESFPLTVTSAQKNPTAFYLCASSTTPLDYGYTFGSGTRLTVV.

In the case of this clonotype: A read error may explain this, as a much larger clone is one base away. The chain carries TRBV5-1 and TRBJ1-3, with D hard to call. The CDR3 is 15 amino acids. The germline V gene encodes CDR1 SGHRS and CDR2 YFSETQ. The CDR3 reads CASSATPYSGNTVYF. CDR3 sequence (DNA): TGCGCCAGCAGCGCGACACCCTACTCTGGAAACACCGTATATTTT.

This clonotype occurred many times. The J gene is TRBJ2-7, the V gene TRBV2; TRBD1 aligns across 11 bases. The germline V gene has CDR1 SNHLY and CDR2 FYNNEI. J was trimmed by 6 bases and V by 1 base; bases with no gene match: 2. The CDR3 is 14 amino acids. The CDR3 DNA reads TGTGCCAGCAGTGAAGGGACAGGGGGCAGCGAGCAGTACTTC. It yields the protein CASSEGTGGSEQYF.

At least ten counts were recorded for this clonotype. This rearrangement joins TRBV13 to TRBJ1-6; possible D gene TRBD1, 5 bases. Looked up from germline, CDR1 is PRHDT and CDR2 is FYEKMQ (reference sequence). The V end lost 3 bases, the J end lost 5 bases, and 14 bases lay between the germline ends. This CDR3 comprises 16 residues. This CDR3 is CASSFLGQGHNSPLHF. In nucleotides, the CDR3 is TGTGCCAGCAGCTTCTTGGGGCAGGGCCATAATTCACCCCTCCACTTT.

Regarding this clonotype: Possible read error: a much larger clone is one base away. The V and J genes are TRBV18 and TRBJ1-6; no clear D. CDR3 length: 12 residues. CDR1 and CDR2 (germline): KGHSH, LQKENI. Trimming pared 3 bases from V and 19 bases from J, leaving 16 bases between. The DNA for the CDR3 is TGTGCCAGCTCACCGGGAGGTGTGATCATGCACTTT. Residues: CASSPGGVIMHF. Using reference TRBV18 and TRBJ1-6 for the parts outside the CDR3, the full variable domain is NAGVMQNPRHLVRRRGQEARLRCSPMKGHSHVYWYRQLPEEGLKFMVYLQKENIIDESGMPKERFSAEFPKEGPSILRIQQVVRGDSAAYFCASSPGGVIMHFGNGTRLTVT.

There are many counts of this clonotype. The J gene is TRBJ1-1, the V gene TRBV2; the D is unclear. This CDR3 is 12 amino acids long. V shed 4 bases and J shed 5 bases, with 8 bases lying between them. Per the germline V gene, CDR1 is SNHLY and CDR2 is FYNNEI. CDR3 nucleotides: TGTGCCAGCAGTGCAATTGGAACTGAAGCTTTCTTT. Amino acid sequence: CASSAIGTEAFF.

A few counts support this clonotype. The V gene is TRBV6-5, the J gene TRBJ2-7; 7 nucleotides line up with TRBD1. Trimming removed 7 bases from V and 7 bases from J; junction bases left unmatched: 13. The CDR3 is made up of 14 amino acids. The germline gives CDR1 MNHEY, CDR2 SVGAGI. CDR3 sequence reads: CASTQRTGPTEQYF. The CDR3 DNA follows: TGTGCCAGCACTCAACGGACAGGCCCCACGGAGCAGTACTTC.

The chain links TRBV19 to TRBJ1-1; D is unresolved. The V and J ends lost 4 bases and 0 bases respectively, with 12 bases between them. The CDR3 has 15 amino acids. Germline-derived CDR1 and CDR2 are LNHDA and SQIVND (reference sequence). The CDR3 is CASSTPGRLNTEAFF. The CDR3 coding sequence is TGTGCCAGTAGTACCCCGGGGAGATTGAACACTGAAGCTTTCTTT.

This clonotype has just a few counts. The rearrangement joins TRBV6-5 to TRBJ2-7; 7 bases are a match to TRBD2. The CDR3 sequence is 16 residues long. With V trimmed by 5 bases and J by 3 bases, 13 bases remained unmatched. CDR1 MNHEY and CDR2 SVGAGI come from the germline V gene. DNA for the CDR3: TGTGCCAGCAGTCGAAGGGGACGAGCGGGGCACTACGAGCAGTACTTC. Amino acid sequence: CASSRRGRAGHYEQYF.

This clonotype was detected a few times. The V and J genes are TRBV5-1 and TRBJ2-5; D is possibly TRBD1 (5 bases). This CDR3 spans 13 amino acids. Trimming pared 3 bases from V and 4 bases from J, leaving 10 bases between. CDR1 and CDR2 from the germline V gene are SGHRS and YFSETQ. The CDR3, as DNA: TGCGCCAGCAGCTCCCAGGGTCTAGAGACCCAGTACTTC. Protein product: CASSSQGLETQYF.

This clonotype was seen at least ten times. The chain's CDR3 is CASSAKYPYEQYF. The DNA for the CDR3 is TGTGCCAGCAGCGCTAAGTACCCCTACGAGCAGTACTTC. The chain carries TRBV6-2 or TRBV6-3 and TRBJ2-7; no reliable D call. Germline values: CDR1 MNHEY, CDR2 SVGEGT. V was cut by 6 bases and J by 2 bases, with 11 bases left in between. The CDR3 loop spans 13 amino acids.

There are many counts of this clonotype. The chain recombines TRBV12-3 or TRBV12-4 with TRBJ1-2; D gene ambiguous. V was cut by 1 base and J by 4 bases, with 4 bases left in between. The CDR3 is 12 amino acids. The CDR3 is CASSLDSYGYTF. DNA for the CDR3: TGTGCCAGCAGTTTAGACAGCTATGGCTACACCTTC.

This clonotype was observed many times. The V call is TRBV7-9, the J call TRBJ1-5, with 8 bases aligning to TRBD1. Germline assignment: CDR1 SEHNR and CDR2 FQNEAQ (reference sequence). The V segment lost 6 bases and the J segment 3 bases; nucleotides outside the gene matches: 16. The CDR3 contains 18 residues. In nucleotides, the CDR3 is TGTGCCAGCAGACCTAAAAAAGACAGGGGAAAGGCCAATCAGCCCCAGCATTTT. Translation: CASRPKKDRGKANQPQHF. Full variable domain (rest looked up from reference TRBV7-9 and TRBJ1-5): DTGVSQNPRHKITKRGQNVTFRCDPISEHNRLYWYRQTLGQGPEFLTYFQNEAQLEKSRLLSDRFSAERPKGSFSTLEIQRTEQGDSAMYLCASRPKKDRGKANQPQHFGDGTRLSIL.

This clonotype showed up many times. The chain joins TRBV10-2 to TRBJ1-2; the D gene is possibly TRBD1 (5 bases). CDR3 length equals 15 residues. Germline V gives CDR1 WSHSY, CDR2 SAAADI. The germline V and J ends were trimmed by 0 bases and 0 bases, with 8 bases remaining between them. The CDR3 is CASSESGQTNYGYTF. CDR3 in DNA: TGCGCCAGCAGTGAGTCGGGGCAAACTAACTATGGCTACACCTTC.

This clonotype was seen ten or more times. V and J are TRBV2 and TRBJ1-5; a possible D gene is TRBD1 (6 bases). Per germline, CDR1 SNHLY and CDR2 FYNNEI. The CDR3 extends over 13 amino acids. Trimming removed 6 bases from V and 4 bases from J, with 10 bases in between. The CDR3 loop reads CASRYRVNQPQHF. Here the CDR3 DNA reads TGTGCCAGCAGGTACAGGGTAAATCAGCCCCAGCATTTT.

This clonotype was found many times. This sequence joins TRBV27 and TRBJ2-3, with 7 bases aligning to TRBD1. The germline V gene encodes CDR1 MNHEY and CDR2 SMNVEV (reference sequence). The CDR3 length is 18 residues. V dropped 5 bases and J dropped 5; count of bases not matched to a gene: 19. The chain's CDR3 is CASSPLTGAPLYGDTQYF. As DNA, the CDR3 is TGTGCCAGCAGTCCCCTAACAGGGGCCCCACTGTACGGAGATACGCAGTATTTT.

At least ten counts were recorded for this clonotype. V gene TRBV7-2 combines with J gene TRBJ1-1, with 7 bases fitting TRBD1. The CDR3 totals 14 residues. With 1 base clipped from V and 4 bases from J, the junction kept 3 bases outside the gene matches. Per germline, CDR1 SGHTA and CDR2 FQGNSA. This CDR3 is CASSLDTGVTEAFF. The CDR3 bases are TGTGCCAGCAGCTTAGACACAGGGGTCACTGAAGCTTTCTTT.

This clonotype was seen ten or more times. The chain uses TRBV20-1 and TRBJ1-2, with D possibly matching TRBD1 (5 bases). Trimming pared 3 bases from V and 4 bases from J, leaving 12 bases between. From germline, CDR1 is DFQATT and CDR2 SNEGSKA (reference sequence). This CDR3 is 13 amino acids long. CDR3 amino acids: CSASTGTVYGYTF. The CDR3 coding sequence is TGCAGTGCTAGTACCGGGACCGTCTATGGCTACACCTTC.

This clonotype was observed many times. The chain joins TRBV20-1 to TRBJ1-3, with D tentatively TRBD1 (5 bases). Looked up from germline, CDR1 is DFQATT and CDR2 is SNEGSKA (reference sequence). The length of the CDR3 is 14 residues. The ends were cut back, 3 bases at V and 4 bases at J, with 13 bases in the middle. This CDR3 is CSARLRGSGNTIYF. DNA for the CDR3: TGCAGTGCTAGGCTAAGGGGTTCAGGAAACACCATATATTTT.

The genes are TRBV28 and TRBJ1-6; D unclear. The CDR3 extends over 13 amino acids. V was trimmed by 7 bases and J by 11 bases, leaving 15 bases between them. Germline CDR1 MDHEN, CDR2 SYDVKM. The CDR3 DNA sequence: TGTGCCAGCACCCTACCCCAGAATGCACCCCTCCACTTT. Encoded protein: CASTLPQNAPLHF.

This clonotype showed up many times. This rearrangement joins TRBV6-5 to TRBJ1-1, with 8 bases lining up with TRBD1. The CDR3 has 14 amino acids. The J segment lost 1 base and the V segment lost 6 bases, leaving 4 bases of the junction unmatched. Germline V gene data show CDR1 as MNHEY and CDR2 as SVGAGI. In nucleotides, the CDR3 is TGTGCCAGCAGCTACAGGGGGGAGAACACTGAAGCTTTCTTT. It is translated as CASSYRGENTEAFF.

The rearrangement links TRBV6-4 to TRBJ1-1; 10 positions match TRBD1. The length of the CDR3 is 14 residues. The germline V gene encodes CDR1 MRHNA and CDR2 SNTAGT. The V gene end was trimmed by 4 bases and the J gene end by 6 bases; junction bases not matched to a gene: 5. For the CDR3, the DNA is TGTGCCAGCAGTGCGACAGGGGGCCGGGCTGAAGCTTTCTTT. Translated, it gives CASSATGGRAEAFF.

The chain joins TRBV30 to TRBJ1-1; the D is unclear. V was shortened by 1 base and J by 6 bases, with 6 bases between the two germline ends. CDR3 length: 11 amino acids. Germline CDR1 is GTSNPN and CDR2 is SVGIG (reference sequence). The CDR3 DNA follows: TGTGCCTGGAGTGGCATCGCTGAAGCTTTCTTT. As protein: CAWSGIAEAFF.

This clonotype showed up many times. The V call is TRBV7-9, the J call TRBJ1-5; D is uncertain. Trimming removed 7 bases at V and 4 bases at J, with 14 bases between. The germline gives CDR1 SEHNR, CDR2 FQNEAQ (reference sequence). The CDR3 spans 14 residues. This chain's CDR3 is CASTSGQANQPQHF. CDR3 in DNA: TGTGCCAGCACCTCCGGGCAGGCTAATCAGCCCCAGCATTTT. Supplemented by reference TRBV7-9 and TRBJ1-5, the full variable domain reads DTGVSQNPRHKITKRGQNVTFRCDPISEHNRLYWYRQTLGQGPEFLTYFQNEAQLEKSRLLSDRFSAERPKGSFSTLEIQRTEQGDSAMYLCASTSGQANQPQHFGDGTRLSIL.

As regards this clonotype: A much larger clone is a single base away; this may be a read error. This is likely a read error, given that the CDR3 carries no conserved phenylalanine or tryptophan at its end. The gene calls are TRBV6-5 and TRBJ2-7, with D possibly TRBD1 on 6 matching bases. Germline V CDR1 and CDR2: MNHEY, SVGAGI. V was shortened by 5 bases and J by 3 bases, with 17 bases between the two germline ends. This CDR3 region has 15 residues. Here the CDR3 reads CASSRTGRWGYEQYL. The CDR3 nucleotides read TGTGCCAGCAGTCGTACAGGGCGCTGGGGCTACGAGCAGTACCTC.

Notes on this clonotype: Being one base from a much bigger clone, this may be a read error. The chain uses TRBV12-3 or TRBV12-4 and TRBJ2-4; TRBD1 agrees at 8 bases. The CDR3 length is 13 residues. CDR3 DNA sequence: TGTGTCAGCAGTTTAGGACAGGGTGATATTCAGTACTTC. Translation gives CVSSLGQGDIQYF.

This clonotype was picked up many times. The chain recombines TRBV5-1 with TRBJ1-2; weak D call: TRBD1 (6 bases). This CDR3 spans 14 amino acids. The V end lost 2 bases, the J end lost 4 bases, and 12 bases lay between the germline ends. Per the germline V gene, CDR1 is SGHRS and CDR2 is YFSETQ. CDR3 in amino acids: CASSFFRGGYGYTF. CDR3 bases: TGCGCCAGCAGCTTTTTTAGGGGGGGCTATGGCTACACCTTC.

In DNA form, the CDR3 reads TGCGCCAGCAGCTTGGCCCTGAATAACAGGTGGCAAGCTTTCTTT. Translating gives CASSLALNNRWQAFF. The chain couples TRBV5-1 to TRBJ1-1, with D maybe TRBD1 (5 bases). The length of the CDR3 is 15 residues. Per germline, CDR1 SGHRS and CDR2 YFSETQ. V was cut by 0 bases and J by 9 bases, with 18 bases left in between.

The V and J genes are TRBV21-1 and TRBJ1-5; the table's D call, TRBD1, was not checked against the DNA. TRBV21-1 is tagged as a pseudogene. This CDR3 has 19 amino acids. The DNA for the CDR3 is TGTGCCAGCAGCAAAGGGGTAGGGACAGACTCAGTTAGAAATCAGCCCCAGCATTTT. Encoded protein: CASSKGVGTDSVRNQPQHF.